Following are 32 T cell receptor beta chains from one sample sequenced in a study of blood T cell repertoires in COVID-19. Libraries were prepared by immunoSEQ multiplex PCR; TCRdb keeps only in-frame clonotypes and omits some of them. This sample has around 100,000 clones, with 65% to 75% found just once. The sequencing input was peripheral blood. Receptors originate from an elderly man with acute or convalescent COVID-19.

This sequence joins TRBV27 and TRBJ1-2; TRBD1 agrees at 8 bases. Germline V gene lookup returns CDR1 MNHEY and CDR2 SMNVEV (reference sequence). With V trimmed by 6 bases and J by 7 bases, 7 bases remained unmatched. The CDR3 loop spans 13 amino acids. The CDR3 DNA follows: TGTGCCAGCAGAACCGGGACAGGTGGTGGCTACACCTTC. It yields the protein CASRTGTGGGYTF.

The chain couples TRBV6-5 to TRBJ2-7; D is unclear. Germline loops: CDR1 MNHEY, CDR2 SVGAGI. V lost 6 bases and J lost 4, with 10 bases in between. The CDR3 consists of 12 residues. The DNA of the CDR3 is TGTGCCAGCAGGAGATCGGAGTACGAGCAGTACTTC. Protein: CASRRSEYEQYF.

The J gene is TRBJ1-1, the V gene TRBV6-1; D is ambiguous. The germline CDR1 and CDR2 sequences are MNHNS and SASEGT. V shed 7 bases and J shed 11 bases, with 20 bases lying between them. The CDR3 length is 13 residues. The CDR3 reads CASTRETDNMAFF. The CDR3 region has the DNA TGTGCCAGCACTCGGGAGACGGATAATATGGCTTTCTTT.

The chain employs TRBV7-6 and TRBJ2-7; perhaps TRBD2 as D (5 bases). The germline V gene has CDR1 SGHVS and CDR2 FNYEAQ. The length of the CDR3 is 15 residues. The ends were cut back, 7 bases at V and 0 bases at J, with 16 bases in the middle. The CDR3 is CASKRSDWDSYEQYF. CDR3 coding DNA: TGTGCCAGCAAACGCTCGGACTGGGACTCCTACGAGCAGTACTTC.

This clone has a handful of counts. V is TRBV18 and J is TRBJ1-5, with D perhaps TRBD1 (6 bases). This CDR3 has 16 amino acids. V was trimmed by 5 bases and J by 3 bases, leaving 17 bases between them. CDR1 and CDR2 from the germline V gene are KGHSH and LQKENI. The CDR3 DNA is TGTGCCAGCTCAACTTTCCCGACAGGCGTCAATCAGCCCCAGCATTTT. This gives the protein CASSTFPTGVNQPQHF. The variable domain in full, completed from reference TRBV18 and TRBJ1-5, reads NAGVMQNPRHLVRRRGQEARLRCSPMKGHSHVYWYRQLPEEGLKFMVYLQKENIIDESGMPKERFSAEFPKEGPSILRIQQVVRGDSAAYFCASSTFPTGVNQPQHFGDGTRLSIL.

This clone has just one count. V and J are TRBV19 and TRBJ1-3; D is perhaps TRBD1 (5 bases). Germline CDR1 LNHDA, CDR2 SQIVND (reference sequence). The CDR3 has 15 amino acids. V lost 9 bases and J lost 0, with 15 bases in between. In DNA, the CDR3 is TGTGCCAGCTCTTGGCAGGGTGACTCTGGAAACACCATATATTTT. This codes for CASSWQGDSGNTIYF.

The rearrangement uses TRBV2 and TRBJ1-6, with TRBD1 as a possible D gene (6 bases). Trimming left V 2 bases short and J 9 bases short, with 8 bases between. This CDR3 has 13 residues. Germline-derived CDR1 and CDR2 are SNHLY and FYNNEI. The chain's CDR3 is CASSEPRGSPLHF. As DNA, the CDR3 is TGTGCCAGCAGTGAACCCAGGGGTTCACCCCTCCACTTT.

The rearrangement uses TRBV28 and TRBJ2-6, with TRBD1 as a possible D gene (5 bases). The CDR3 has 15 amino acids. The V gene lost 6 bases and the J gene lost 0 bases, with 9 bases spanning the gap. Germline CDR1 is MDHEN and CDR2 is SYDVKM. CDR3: CASRRQSSGANVLTF. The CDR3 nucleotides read TGTGCCAGCAGGCGACAGTCCTCTGGGGCCAACGTCCTGACTTTC.

DNA for the CDR3: TGTGCCATCCCACAGGCCTCTGGAAACACCATATATTTT. This codes for CAIPQASGNTIYF. The V and J genes are TRBV27 and TRBJ1-3; perhaps TRBD1 as D (5 bases). Germline V lookup: CDR1 MNHEY, CDR2 SMNVEV (reference sequence). The CDR3 consists of 13 residues. With 10 bases removed from V and 0 bases from J, the gap between germline ends came to 10 bases.

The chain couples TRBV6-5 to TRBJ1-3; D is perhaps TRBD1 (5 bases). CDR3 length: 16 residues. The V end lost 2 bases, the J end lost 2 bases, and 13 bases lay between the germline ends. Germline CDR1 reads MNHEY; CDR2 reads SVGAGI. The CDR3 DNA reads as TGTGCCAGCAGTTACCATAGTTGGGGCACTGGAAACACCATATATTTT. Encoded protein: CASSYHSWGTGNTIYF.

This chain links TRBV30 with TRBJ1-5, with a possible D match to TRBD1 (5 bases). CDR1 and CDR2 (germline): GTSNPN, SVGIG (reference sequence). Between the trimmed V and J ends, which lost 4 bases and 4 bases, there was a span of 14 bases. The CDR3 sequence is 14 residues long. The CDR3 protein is CAWTRTGSNQPQHF. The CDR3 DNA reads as TGTGCCTGGACCCGAACAGGATCAAATCAGCCCCAGCATTTT.

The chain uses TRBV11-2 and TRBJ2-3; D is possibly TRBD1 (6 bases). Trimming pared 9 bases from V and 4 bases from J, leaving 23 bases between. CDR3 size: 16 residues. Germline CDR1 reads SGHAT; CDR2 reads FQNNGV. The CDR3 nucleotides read TGTGCCAGTTCCACACAGGGCAGACATCCCTCAGATACGCAGTATTTT. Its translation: CASSTQGRHPSDTQYF.

CDR3 nucleotide sequence: TGTGCCAGCAGCCTCCGACTAGCAGGTGGTGCCGGGGAGCTGTTTTTT. Translating it yields CASSLRLAGGAGELFF. The J gene is TRBJ2-2, the V gene TRBV9; 7 nucleotides agree with TRBD2. V shed 4 bases, J shed 6 bases, and the junction held 12 bases outside the gene matches. CDR1 is SGDLS, CDR2 YYNGEE, per germline. The CDR3 has 16 amino acids.

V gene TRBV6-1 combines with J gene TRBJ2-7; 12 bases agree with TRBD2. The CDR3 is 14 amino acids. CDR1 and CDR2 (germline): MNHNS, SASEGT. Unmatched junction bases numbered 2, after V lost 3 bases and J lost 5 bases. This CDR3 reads CASSETSGSHEQYF. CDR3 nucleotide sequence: TGTGCCAGCAGTGAGACTAGCGGGAGCCACGAGCAGTACTTC.

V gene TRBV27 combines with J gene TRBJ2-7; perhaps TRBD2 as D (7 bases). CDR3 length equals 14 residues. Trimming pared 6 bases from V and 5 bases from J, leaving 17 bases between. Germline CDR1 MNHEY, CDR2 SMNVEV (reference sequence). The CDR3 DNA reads TGTGCCAGCAGCCCTGGGGGGGGCGGGAACGAGCAGTACTTC. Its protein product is CASSPGGGGNEQYF.

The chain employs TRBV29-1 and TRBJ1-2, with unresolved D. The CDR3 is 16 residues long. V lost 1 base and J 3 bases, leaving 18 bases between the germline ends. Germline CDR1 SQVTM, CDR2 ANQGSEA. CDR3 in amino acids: CSVEGHQENFDYGYTF. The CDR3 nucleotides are TGCAGCGTTGAAGGACACCAAGAAAACTTTGACTATGGCTACACCTTC. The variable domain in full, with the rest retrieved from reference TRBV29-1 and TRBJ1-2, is SAVISQKPSRDICQRGTSLTIQCQVDSQVTMMFWYRQQPGQSLTLIATANQGSEATYESGFVIDKFPISRPNLTFSTLTVSNMSPEDSSIYLCSVEGHQENFDYGYTFGSGTRLTVV.

CDR3 region: CASRSGATGELFF. Written as DNA, the CDR3 is TGTGCCAGCAGAAGCGGGGCTACCGGGGAGCTGTTTTTT. This sequence joins TRBV7-8 and TRBJ2-2; 7 bases are shared with TRBD2. This CDR3 region has 13 residues. The junction had 3 bases not matched to a gene; V was cut back by 6 bases and J by 5 bases. From germline, CDR1 is SGHVS and CDR2 FQNEAQ.

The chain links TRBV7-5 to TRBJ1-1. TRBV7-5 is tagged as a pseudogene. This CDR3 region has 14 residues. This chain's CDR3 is CARSFVRVNTEAFF. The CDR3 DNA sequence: TGTGCCAGAAGCTTTGTCCGGGTAAACACTGAAGCTTTCTTT.

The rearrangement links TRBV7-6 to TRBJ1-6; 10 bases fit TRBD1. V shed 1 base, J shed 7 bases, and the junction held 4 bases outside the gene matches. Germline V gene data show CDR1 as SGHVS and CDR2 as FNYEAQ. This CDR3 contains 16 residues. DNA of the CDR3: TGTGCCAGCAGCTTAGGGACAGGGGGAGGAAATTCACCCCTCCACTTT. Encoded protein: CASSLGTGGGNSPLHF. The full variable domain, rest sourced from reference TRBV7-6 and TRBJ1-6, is GAGVSQSPRYKVTKRGQDVALRCDPISGHVSLYWYRQALGQGPEFLTYFNYEAQQDKSGLPNDRFSAERPEGSISTLTIQRTEQRDSAMYRCASSLGTGGGNSPLHFGNGTRLTVT.

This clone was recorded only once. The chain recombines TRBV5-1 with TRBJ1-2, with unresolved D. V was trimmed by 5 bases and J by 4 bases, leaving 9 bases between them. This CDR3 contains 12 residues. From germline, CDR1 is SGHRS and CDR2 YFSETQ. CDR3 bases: TGCGCCAGCAGGAGGAGCCCCTATGGCTACACCTTC. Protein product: CASRRSPYGYTF.

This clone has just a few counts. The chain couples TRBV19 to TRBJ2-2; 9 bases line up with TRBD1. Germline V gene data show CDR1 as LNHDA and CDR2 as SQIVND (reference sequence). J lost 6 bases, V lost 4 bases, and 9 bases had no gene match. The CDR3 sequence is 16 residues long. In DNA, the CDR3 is TGTGCCAGTAGTAAACCGGGACAGGGATACCCCGGGGAGCTGTTTTTT. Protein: CASSKPGQGYPGELFF.

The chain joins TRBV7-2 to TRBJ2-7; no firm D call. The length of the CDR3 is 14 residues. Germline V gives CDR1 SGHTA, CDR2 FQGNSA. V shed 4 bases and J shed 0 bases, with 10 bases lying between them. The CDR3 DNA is TGTGCCAGCAGCTCATCAAGGAGCTCCTACGAGCAGTACTTC. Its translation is CASSSSRSSYEQYF.

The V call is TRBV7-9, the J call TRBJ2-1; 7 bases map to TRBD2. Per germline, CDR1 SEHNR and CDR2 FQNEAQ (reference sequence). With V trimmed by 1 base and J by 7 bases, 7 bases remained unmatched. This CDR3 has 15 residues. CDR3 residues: CASSLGREGVNEQFF. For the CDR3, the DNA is TGTGCCAGCAGCTTAGGGAGGGAGGGCGTAAATGAGCAGTTCTTC.

The CDR3 nucleotides read TGTGCCAGCAGTTTAGGAGTTAACTATGGCTACACCTTC. It is translated as CASSLGVNYGYTF. The V and J genes are TRBV27 and TRBJ1-2; D uncertain. This CDR3 has 13 residues. Germline assignment: CDR1 MNHEY and CDR2 SMNVEV (reference sequence). V was shortened by 2 bases and J by 1 base, with 5 bases between the two germline ends.

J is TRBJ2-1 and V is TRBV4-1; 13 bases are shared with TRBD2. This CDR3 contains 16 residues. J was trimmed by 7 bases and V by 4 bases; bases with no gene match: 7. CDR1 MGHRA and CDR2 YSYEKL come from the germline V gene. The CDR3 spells CASSRGTSGVKNEQFF. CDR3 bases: TGCGCCAGCAGCCGGGGGACTAGCGGGGTGAAGAATGAGCAGTTCTTC.

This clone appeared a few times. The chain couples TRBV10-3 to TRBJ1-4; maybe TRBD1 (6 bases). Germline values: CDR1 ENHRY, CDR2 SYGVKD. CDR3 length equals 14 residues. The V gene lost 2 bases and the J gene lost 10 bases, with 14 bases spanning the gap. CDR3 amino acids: CAISERDTAGKLFF. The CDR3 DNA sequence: TGTGCCATCAGTGAGCGGGACACTGCCGGAAAACTGTTTTTT.

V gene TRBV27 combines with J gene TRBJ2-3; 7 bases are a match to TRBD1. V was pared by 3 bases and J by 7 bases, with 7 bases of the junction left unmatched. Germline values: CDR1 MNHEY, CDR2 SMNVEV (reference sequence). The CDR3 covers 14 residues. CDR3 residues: CASSFSGGFYTQYF. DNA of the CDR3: TGTGCCAGCAGTTTTTCAGGGGGATTTTATACGCAGTATTTT.

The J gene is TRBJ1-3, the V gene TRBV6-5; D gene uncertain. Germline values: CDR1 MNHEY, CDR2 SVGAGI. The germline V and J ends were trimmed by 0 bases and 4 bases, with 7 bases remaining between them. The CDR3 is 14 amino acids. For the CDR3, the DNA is TGTGCCAGCAGTTACTCGAGCATAGGAAACACCATATATTTT. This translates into CASSYSSIGNTIYF.

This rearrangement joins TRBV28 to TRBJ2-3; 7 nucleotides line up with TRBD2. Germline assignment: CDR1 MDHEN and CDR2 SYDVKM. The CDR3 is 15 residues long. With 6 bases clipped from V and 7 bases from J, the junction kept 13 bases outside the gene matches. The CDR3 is CASRGPGGGIHTQYF. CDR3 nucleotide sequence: TGTGCCAGCAGAGGCCCGGGCGGGGGTATCCATACGCAGTATTTT. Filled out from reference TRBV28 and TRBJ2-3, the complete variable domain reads DVKVTQSSRYLVKRTGEKVFLECVQDMDHENMFWYRQDPGLGLRLIYFSYDVKMKEKGDIPEGYSVSREKKERFSLILESASTNQTSMYLCASRGPGGGIHTQYFGPGTRLTVL.

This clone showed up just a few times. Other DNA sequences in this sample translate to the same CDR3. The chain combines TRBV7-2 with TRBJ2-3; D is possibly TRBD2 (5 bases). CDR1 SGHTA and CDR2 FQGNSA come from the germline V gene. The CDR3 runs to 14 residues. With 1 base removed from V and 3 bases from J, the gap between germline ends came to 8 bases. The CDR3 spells CASSLDRGTDTQYF. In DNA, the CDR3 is TGTGCCAGCAGCTTAGATCGGGGAACAGATACGCAGTATTTT.

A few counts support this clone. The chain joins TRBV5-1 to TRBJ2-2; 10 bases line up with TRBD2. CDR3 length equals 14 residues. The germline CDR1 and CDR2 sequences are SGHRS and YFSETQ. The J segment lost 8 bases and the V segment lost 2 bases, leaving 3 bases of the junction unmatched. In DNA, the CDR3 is TGCGCCAGCAGCTTACAACTAGCGGGAGGGGAGCTGTTTTTT. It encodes CASSLQLAGGELFF.

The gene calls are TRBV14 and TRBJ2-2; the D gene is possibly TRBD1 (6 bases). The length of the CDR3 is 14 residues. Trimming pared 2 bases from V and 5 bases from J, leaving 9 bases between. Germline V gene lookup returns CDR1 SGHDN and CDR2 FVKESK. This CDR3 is CASSQWGRTGELFF. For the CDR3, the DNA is TGTGCCAGCAGCCAATGGGGGCGTACCGGGGAGCTGTTTTTT.